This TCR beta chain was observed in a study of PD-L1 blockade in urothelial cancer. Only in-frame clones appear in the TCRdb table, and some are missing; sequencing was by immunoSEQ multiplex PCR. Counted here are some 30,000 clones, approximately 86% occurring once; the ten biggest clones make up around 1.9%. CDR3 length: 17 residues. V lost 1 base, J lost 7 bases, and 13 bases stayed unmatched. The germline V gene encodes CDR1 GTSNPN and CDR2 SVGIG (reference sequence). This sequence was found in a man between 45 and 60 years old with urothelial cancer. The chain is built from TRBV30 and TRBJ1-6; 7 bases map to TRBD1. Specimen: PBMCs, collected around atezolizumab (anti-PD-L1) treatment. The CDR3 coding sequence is TGTGCCTGGAGTGAGGGCCGCCCGGGACAGATAAATTCACCCCTCCACTTT. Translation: CAWSEGRPGQINSPLHF. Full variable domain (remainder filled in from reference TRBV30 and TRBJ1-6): SQTIHQWPATLVQPVGSPLSLECTVEGTSNPNLYWYRQAAGRGLQLLFYSVGIGQISSEVPQNLSASRPQDRQFILSSKKLLLSDSGFYLCAWSEGRPGQINSPLHFGNGTRLTVT.